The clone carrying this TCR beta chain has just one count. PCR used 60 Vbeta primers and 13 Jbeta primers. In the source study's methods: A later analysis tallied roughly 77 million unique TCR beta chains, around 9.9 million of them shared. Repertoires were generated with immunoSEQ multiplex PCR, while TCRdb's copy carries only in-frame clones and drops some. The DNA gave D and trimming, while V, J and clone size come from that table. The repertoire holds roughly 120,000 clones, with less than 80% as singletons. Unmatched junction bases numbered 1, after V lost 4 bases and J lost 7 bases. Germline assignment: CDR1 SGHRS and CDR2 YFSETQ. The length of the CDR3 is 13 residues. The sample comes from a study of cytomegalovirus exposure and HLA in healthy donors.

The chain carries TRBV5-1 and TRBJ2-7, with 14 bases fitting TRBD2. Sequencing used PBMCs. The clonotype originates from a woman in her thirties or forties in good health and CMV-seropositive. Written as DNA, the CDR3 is TGCGCCAGCAGCAGGACTAGCGGGAGGGAGCAGTACTTC. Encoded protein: CASSRTSGREQYF.